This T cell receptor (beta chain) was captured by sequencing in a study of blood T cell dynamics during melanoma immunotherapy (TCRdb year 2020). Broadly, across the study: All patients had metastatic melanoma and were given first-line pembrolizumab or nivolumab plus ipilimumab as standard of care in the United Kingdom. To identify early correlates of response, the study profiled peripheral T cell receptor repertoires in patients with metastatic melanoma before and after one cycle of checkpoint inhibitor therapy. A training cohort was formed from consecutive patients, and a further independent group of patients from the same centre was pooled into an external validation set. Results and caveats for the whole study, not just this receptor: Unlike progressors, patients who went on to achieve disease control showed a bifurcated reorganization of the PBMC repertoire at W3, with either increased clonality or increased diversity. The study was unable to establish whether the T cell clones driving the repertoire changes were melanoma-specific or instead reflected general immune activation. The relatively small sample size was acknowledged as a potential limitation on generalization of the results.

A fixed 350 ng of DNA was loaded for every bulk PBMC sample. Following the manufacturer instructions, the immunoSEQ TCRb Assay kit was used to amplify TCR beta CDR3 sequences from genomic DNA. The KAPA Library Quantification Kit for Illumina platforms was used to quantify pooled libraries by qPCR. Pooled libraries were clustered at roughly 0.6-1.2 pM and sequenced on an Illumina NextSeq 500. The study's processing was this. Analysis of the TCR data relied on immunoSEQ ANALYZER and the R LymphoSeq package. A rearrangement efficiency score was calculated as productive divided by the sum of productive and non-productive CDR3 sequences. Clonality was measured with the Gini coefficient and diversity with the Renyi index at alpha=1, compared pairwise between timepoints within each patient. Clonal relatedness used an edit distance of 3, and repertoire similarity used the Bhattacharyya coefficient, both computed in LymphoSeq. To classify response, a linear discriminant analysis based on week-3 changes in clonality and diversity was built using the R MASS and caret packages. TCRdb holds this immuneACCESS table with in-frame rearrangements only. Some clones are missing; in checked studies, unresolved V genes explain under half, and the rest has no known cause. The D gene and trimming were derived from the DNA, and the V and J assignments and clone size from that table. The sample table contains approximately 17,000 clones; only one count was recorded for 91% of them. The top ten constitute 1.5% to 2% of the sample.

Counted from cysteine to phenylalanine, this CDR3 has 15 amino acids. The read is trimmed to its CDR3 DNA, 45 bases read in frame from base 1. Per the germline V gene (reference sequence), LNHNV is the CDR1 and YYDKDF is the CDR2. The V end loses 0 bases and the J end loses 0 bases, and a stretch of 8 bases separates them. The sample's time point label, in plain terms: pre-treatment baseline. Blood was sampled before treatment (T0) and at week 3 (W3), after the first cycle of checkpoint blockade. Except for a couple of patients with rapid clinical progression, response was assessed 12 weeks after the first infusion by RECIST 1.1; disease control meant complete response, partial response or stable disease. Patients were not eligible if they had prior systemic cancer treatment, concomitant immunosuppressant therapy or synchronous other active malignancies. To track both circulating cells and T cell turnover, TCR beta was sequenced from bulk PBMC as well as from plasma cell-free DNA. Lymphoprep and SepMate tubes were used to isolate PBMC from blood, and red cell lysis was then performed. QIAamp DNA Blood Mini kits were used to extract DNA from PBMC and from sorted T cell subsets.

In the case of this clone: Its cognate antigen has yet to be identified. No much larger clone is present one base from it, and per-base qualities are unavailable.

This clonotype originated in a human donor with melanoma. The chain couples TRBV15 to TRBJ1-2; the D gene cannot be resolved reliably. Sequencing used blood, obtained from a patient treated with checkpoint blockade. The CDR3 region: CATSRDRSTNYGYTF. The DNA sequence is TGTGCCACCAGCAGAGATCGTTCCACTAACTATGGCTACACCTTC.